The 20 T cell receptor beta chains presented below share a single source sample, sequenced in a study of T cell changes during pregnancy in multiple sclerosis. Assay: immunoSEQ multiplex PCR; the TCRdb copy retains only in-frame clones and omits some. There are approximately 100,000 clones in the sample; about 90% occur only once, and roughly 1.6% lies in the top ten. The source was peripheral blood, collected before pregnancy. These TCRs come from a female donor with multiple sclerosis, enrolled in a pregnancy study.

This chain connects TRBV6-5 to TRBJ1-2; 8 positions match TRBD1. The CDR3 runs to 16 residues. The germline gives CDR1 MNHEY, CDR2 SVGAGI. V lost 2 bases to trimming and J lost 8 bases; unmatched junction nucleotides: 13. DNA for the CDR3: TGTGCCAGCAGTTACGACAAACAGGGGGTAATGGGCGGCTACACCTTC. It translates to CASSYDKQGVMGGYTF.

The V call is TRBV4-3, the J call TRBJ2-3; TRBD1 aligns across 7 bases. CDR1 and CDR2 from the germline V gene are LGHNA and YSLEER. V lost 3 bases to trimming and J lost 4 bases; unmatched junction nucleotides: 7. The CDR3 totals 15 residues. CDR3 DNA: TGCGCCAGCAGCCATAAAACAGGGGTACCAGATACGCAGTATTTT. This codes for CASSHKTGVPDTQYF.

Comment on this clone: One junction end disagrees with the germline gene, perhaps due to a read error. The CDR3 region is CASSQAGGNYNEQFF. The CDR3 DNA follows: TGTGCCAGCAGTCAAGCGGGAGGGAACTACAATGAGCAGTTCTTC. V gene TRBV6-1 combines with J gene TRBJ2-1, with TRBD2 matching 10 bases. CDR1 and CDR2 (germline): MNHNS, SASEGT. This CDR3 is built from 15 residues.

The rearrangement links TRBV30 to TRBJ2-3; 7 bases match TRBD1. There are 13 residues in the CDR3. Per germline, CDR1 GTSNPN and CDR2 SVGIG (reference sequence). The ends lost 3 bases at V and 6 bases at J; junction bases unmatched: 6. This CDR3 is CAWRTGFKDTQYF. CDR3 DNA: TGTGCCTGGAGGACAGGGTTCAAGGATACGCAGTATTTT.

The gene calls are TRBV6-7 and TRBJ1-5; D is ambiguous. TRBV6-7 is marked as an open reading frame, function uncertain. The V end lost 6 bases, the J end lost 1 base, and 16 bases lay between the germline ends. The CDR3 consists of 16 residues. The CDR3 bases are TGTGCCAGCAGCCTTACTCCGGTCCGCAGCAATCAGCCCCAGCATTTT. It translates to CASSLTPVRSNQPQHF.

J is TRBJ2-7 and V is TRBV7-9; 11 bases align to TRBD1. V lost 7 bases, J lost 5 bases, and 7 bases stayed unmatched. CDR3 size: 14 residues. Germline CDR1 reads SEHNR; CDR2 reads FQNEAQ (reference sequence). CDR3 region: CASTTKGQGDEQYF. For the CDR3, the DNA is TGTGCCAGCACCACCAAGGGACAGGGGGACGAGCAGTACTTC.

Of note for this clone: Since the CDR3 does not end with the conserved phenylalanine or tryptophan, this likely comes from a read error. J is TRBJ1-2 and V is TRBV6-6, with 7 bases that match TRBD1. The CDR3 covers 14 residues. V lost 10 bases, J lost 5 bases, and 13 bases stayed unmatched. Germline CDR1 reads MNHNY; CDR2 reads SVGAGI (reference sequence). The CDR3: CATKDRWESYGYTL. CDR3 in DNA: TGTGCCACAAAGGACAGGTGGGAAAGTTATGGCTACACCCTC.

V usage is TRBV5-1 and J usage is TRBJ2-2, with 7 bases identical to TRBD2. V dropped 2 bases and J dropped 4; count of bases not matched to a gene: 5. The CDR3 is 15 residues long. The germline CDR1 and CDR2 sequences are SGHRS and YFSETQ. The CDR3 loop reads CASSLAGSSTGELFF. The CDR3 DNA follows: TGCGCCAGCAGCTTAGCGGGATCATCCACCGGGGAGCTGTTTTTT.

As DNA, the CDR3 is TGTGCCAGCAGCCAGGAACAGGTTCCGAATCAGCCCCAGCATTTT. As protein: CASSQEQVPNQPQHF. V usage is TRBV4-2 and J usage is TRBJ1-5; possibly TRBD1 for D (5 bases). This CDR3 has 15 amino acids. The V end lost 3 bases, the J end lost 4 bases, and 13 bases lay between the germline ends. Germline CDR1 is LGHNA and CDR2 is YNFKEQ.

This clone showed up just a few times. This chain links TRBV11-3 with TRBJ1-1; D remains unclear. The CDR3 consists of 11 residues. With 3 bases removed from V and 4 bases from J, the gap between germline ends came to 3 bases. Per germline, CDR1 SGHNT and CDR2 YENEEA. CDR3 nucleotide sequence: TGTGCCAGCAGCTTCGGCACTGAAGCTTTCTTT. It is translated as CASSFGTEAFF.

The chain uses TRBV29-1 and TRBJ2-7, with TRBD2 identical over 7 bases. The CDR3 totals 14 residues. CDR1 SQVTM and CDR2 ANQGSEA come from the germline V gene. The V gene end was trimmed by 6 bases and the J gene end by 2 bases; junction bases not matched to a gene: 10. The CDR3 coding sequence is TGCAGCGTATTTGGTCCTAGCGGAGCCTACGAGCAGTACTTC. This encodes CSVFGPSGAYEQYF.

The genes are TRBV5-1 and TRBJ2-3; 8 positions match TRBD1. Germline V lookup: CDR1 SGHRS, CDR2 YFSETQ. J lost 1 base, V lost 4 bases, and 2 bases had no gene match. This CDR3 region has 14 residues. CDR3 sequence (DNA): TGCGCCAGCAGCGCGGACAGGGGCACAGATACGCAGTATTTT. Encoded protein: CASSADRGTDTQYF.

The V call is TRBV6-5, the J call TRBJ2-5; D is ambiguous. CDR1 is MNHEY, CDR2 SVGAGI, per germline. CDR3 length equals 12 residues. V gave up 6 bases and J gave up 4 bases, with 9 bases separating them. CDR3 in amino acids: CASRKSRETQYF. Here the CDR3 DNA reads TGTGCCAGCAGAAAGTCTAGAGAGACCCAGTACTTC.

The chain combines TRBV7-9 with TRBJ2-3; TRBD1 aligns across 8 bases. The CDR3 is 15 amino acids. CDR1 and CDR2 from the germline V gene are SEHNR and FQNEAQ (reference sequence). The V segment lost 5 bases and the J segment 0 bases; nucleotides outside the gene matches: 4. CDR3 protein: CASSPGDRSTDTQYF. Written as DNA, the CDR3 is TGTGCCAGCAGCCCCGGGGACAGGAGCACAGATACGCAGTATTTT.

The CDR3 DNA is TGTGCCAGCAGCGTAGGTAGAGGGCTGAACACTGAAGCTTTCTTT. This sequence encodes CASSVGRGLNTEAFF. The chain carries TRBV9 and TRBJ1-1, with D unclear. Germline CDR1 and CDR2: SGDLS and YYNGEE. The CDR3 sequence is 15 residues long. Trimming took 0 bases from V and 0 from J, leaving 9 bases between them. The variable domain in full, completed from reference TRBV9 and TRBJ1-1, reads DSGVTQTPKHLITATGQRVTLRCSPRSGDLSVYWYQQSLDQGLQFLIQYYNGEERAKGNILERFSAQQFPDLHSELNLSSLELGDSALYFCASSVGRGLNTEAFFGQGTRLTVV.

The chain recombines TRBV5-6 with TRBJ2-5, with D maybe TRBD1 (6 bases). Deletions cut 0 bases from V and 0 bases from J, with 12 bases between. Germline V gene data show CDR1 as SGHDT and CDR2 as YYEEEE. The CDR3 runs 16 residues. CDR3 bases: TGTGCCAGCAGCTTGGCCGGGCAGGGGTACCAAGAGACCCAGTACTTC. Amino acid sequence: CASSLAGQGYQETQYF.

This rearrangement joins TRBV5-6 to TRBJ1-1, with 8 bases fitting TRBD1. The CDR3 is made up of 15 amino acids. V trimming: 5 bases; J trimming: 4 bases; junction bases outside the gene matches: 10. CDR1 and CDR2 (germline): SGHDT, YYEEEE. The CDR3 DNA reads as TGTGCCAGCAGTTTACTATTTACAGGGGGCACTGAAGCTTTCTTT. Translated, it gives CASSLLFTGGTEAFF.

This chain joins TRBV7-9 and TRBJ2-7; D not resolved. The CDR3 is made up of 15 amino acids. The V and J ends lost 1 base and 2 bases respectively, with 12 bases between them. Germline values: CDR1 SEHNR, CDR2 FQNEAQ (reference sequence). This CDR3 is CASSLGPSDTYEQYF. CDR3 in DNA: TGTGCCAGCAGCTTAGGTCCCTCCGACACCTACGAGCAGTACTTC. The full variable domain, in which reference TRBV7-9 and TRBJ2-7 provide the parts outside the CDR3, is DTGVSQNPRHKITKRGQNVTFRCDPISEHNRLYWYRQTLGQGPEFLTYFQNEAQLEKSRLLSDRFSAERPKGSFSTLEIQRTEQGDSAMYLCASSLGPSDTYEQYFGPGTRLTVT.

The chain is built from TRBV6-6 and TRBJ2-7, with a possible D match to TRBD1 (6 bases). V was shortened by 5 bases and J by 12 bases, with 14 bases between the two germline ends. There are 11 residues in the CDR3. Germline CDR1 and CDR2: MNHNY and SVGAGI (reference sequence). The CDR3 region is CASSLRDIVYF. The CDR3 DNA follows: TGTGCCAGCAGTCTCCGGGACATCGTGTACTTC.

V usage is TRBV28 and J usage is TRBJ2-7; weak D call: TRBD1 (5 bases). The CDR3 is 15 amino acids. Trimming shortened V by 0 bases and J by 6 bases, and 15 bases separated the two germline ends. Germline assignment: CDR1 MDHEN and CDR2 SYDVKM. The CDR3 sequence: CASSLWVPRGGEQYF. DNA for the CDR3: TGTGCCAGCAGTTTATGGGTGCCTAGGGGCGGCGAGCAGTACTTC.